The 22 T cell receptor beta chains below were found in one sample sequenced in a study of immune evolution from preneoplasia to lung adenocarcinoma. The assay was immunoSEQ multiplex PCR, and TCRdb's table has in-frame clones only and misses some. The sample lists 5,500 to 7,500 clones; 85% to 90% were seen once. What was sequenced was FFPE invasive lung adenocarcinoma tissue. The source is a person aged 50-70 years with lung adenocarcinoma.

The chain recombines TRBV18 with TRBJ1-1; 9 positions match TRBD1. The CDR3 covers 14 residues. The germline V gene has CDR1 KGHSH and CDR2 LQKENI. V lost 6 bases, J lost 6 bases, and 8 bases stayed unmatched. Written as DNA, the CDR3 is TGTGCCAGCTCTCTGGAGACAGGGGGAGCTGAAGCTTTCTTT. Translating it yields CASSLETGGAEAFF.

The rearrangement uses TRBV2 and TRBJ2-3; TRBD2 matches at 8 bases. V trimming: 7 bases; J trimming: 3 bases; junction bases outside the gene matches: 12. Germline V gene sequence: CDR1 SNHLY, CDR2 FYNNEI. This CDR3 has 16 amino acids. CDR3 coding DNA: TGTGCCAGCAAAACAGCGGGAGCGAGTGGTACAGATACGCAGTATTTT. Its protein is CASKTAGASGTDTQYF.

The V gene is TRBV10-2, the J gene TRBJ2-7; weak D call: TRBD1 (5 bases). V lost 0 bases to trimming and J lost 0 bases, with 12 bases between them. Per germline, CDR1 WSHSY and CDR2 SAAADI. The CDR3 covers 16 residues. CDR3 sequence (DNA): TGCGCCAGCAGTGAGTCCAGGGTCTACAGCTCCTACGAGCAGTACTTC. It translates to CASSESRVYSSYEQYF.

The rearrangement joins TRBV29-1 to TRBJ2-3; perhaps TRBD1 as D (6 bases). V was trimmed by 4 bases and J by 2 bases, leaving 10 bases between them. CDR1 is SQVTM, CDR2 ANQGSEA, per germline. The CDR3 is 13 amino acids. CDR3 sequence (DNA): TGCAGCGTTGCCAGGGGAAACACAGATACGCAGTATTTT. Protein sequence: CSVARGNTDTQYF.

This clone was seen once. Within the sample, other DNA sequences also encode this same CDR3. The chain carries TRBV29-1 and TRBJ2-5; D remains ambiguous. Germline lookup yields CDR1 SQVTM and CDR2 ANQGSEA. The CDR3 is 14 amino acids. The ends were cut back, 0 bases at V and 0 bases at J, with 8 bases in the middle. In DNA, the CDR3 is TGCAGCGTTGAAGATCGCCAGTACCAAGAGACCCAGTACTTC. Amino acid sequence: CSVEDRQYQETQYF.

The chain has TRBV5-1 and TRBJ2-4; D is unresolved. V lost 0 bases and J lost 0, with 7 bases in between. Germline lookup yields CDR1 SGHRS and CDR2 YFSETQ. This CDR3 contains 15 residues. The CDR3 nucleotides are TGCGCCAGCAGCTTGGGGGATCTAGCCAAAAACATTCAGTACTTC. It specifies CASSLGDLAKNIQYF.

The CDR3 bases are TGCGCCAGCAGCCAAGTCGGGGAGGGTCAGCCCCAGCATTTT. This gives the protein CASSQVGEGQPQHF. This chain uses TRBV4-1 with TRBJ1-5; D is undetermined. Germline-derived CDR1 and CDR2 are MGHRA and YSYEKL. V was trimmed by 1 base and J by 6 bases, leaving 10 bases between them. This CDR3 is built from 14 residues.

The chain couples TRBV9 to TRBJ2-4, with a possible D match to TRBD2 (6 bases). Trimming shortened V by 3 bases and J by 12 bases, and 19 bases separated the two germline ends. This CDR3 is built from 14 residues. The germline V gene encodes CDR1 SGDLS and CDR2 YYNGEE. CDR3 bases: TGTGCCAGCAGCGCAGGAGGTGGGGGGACCTATCAGTACTTC. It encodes CASSAGGGGTYQYF. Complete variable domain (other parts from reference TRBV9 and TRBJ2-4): DSGVTQTPKHLITATGQRVTLRCSPRSGDLSVYWYQQSLDQGLQFLIQYYNGEERAKGNILERFSAQQFPDLHSELNLSSLELGDSALYFCASSAGGGGTYQYFGAGTRLSVL.

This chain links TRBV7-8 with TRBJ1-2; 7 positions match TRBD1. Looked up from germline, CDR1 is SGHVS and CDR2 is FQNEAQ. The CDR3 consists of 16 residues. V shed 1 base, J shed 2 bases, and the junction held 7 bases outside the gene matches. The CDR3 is CASSLGYPQGNYGYTF. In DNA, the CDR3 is TGTGCCAGCAGCTTAGGATACCCACAGGGGAACTATGGCTACACCTTC.

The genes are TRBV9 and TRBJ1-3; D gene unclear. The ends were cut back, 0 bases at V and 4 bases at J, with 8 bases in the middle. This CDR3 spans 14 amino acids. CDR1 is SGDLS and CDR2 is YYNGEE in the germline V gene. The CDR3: CASSVGGAGNTIYF. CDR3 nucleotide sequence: TGTGCCAGCAGCGTAGGGGGAGCGGGAAACACCATATATTTT.

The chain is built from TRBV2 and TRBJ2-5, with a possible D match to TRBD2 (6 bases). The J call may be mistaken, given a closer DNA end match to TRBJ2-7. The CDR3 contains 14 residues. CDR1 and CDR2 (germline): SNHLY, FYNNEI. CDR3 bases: TGTGCCAGCAGTGTCCACGGGGGTTCCTACGAGCAGTACTTC. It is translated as CASSVHGGSYEQYF.

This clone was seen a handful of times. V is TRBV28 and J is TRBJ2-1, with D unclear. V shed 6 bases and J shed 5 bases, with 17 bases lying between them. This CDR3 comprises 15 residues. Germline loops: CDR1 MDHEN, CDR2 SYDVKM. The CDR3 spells CASSRLGNLDNEQFF. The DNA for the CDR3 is TGTGCCAGCAGCCGACTGGGGAACCTTGACAATGAGCAGTTCTTC.

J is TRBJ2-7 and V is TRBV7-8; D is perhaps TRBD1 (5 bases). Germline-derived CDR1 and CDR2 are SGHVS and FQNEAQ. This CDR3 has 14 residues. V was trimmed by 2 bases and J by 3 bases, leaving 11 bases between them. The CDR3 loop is CASSLQGIGYEQYF. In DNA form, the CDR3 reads TGTGCCAGCAGCTTACAGGGCATCGGCTACGAGCAGTACTTC.

CDR3 in DNA: TGTGCCAGCAGCTCGGTAGCGGGAGGGAGGACCGGGGAGCTGTTTTTT. Translated: CASSSVAGGRTGELFF. J is TRBJ2-2 and V is TRBV7-2; TRBD2 matches at 11 bases. The germline V gene has CDR1 SGHTA and CDR2 FQGNSA. CDR3 length equals 16 residues. V was clipped by 4 bases and J by 5 bases; unmatched bases: 6. Looking up the rest from reference TRBV7-2 and TRBJ2-2 gives the full variable domain: GAGVSQSPSNKVTEKGKDVELRCDPISGHTALYWYRQSLGQGLEFLIYFQGNSAPDKSGLPSDRFSAERTGGSVSTLTIQRTQQEDSAVYLCASSSVAGGRTGELFFGEGSRLTVL.

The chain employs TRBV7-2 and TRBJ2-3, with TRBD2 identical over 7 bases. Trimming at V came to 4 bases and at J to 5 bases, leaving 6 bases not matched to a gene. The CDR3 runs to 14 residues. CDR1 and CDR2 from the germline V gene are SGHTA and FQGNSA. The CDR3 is CASSWAGVVDTQYF. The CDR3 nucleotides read TGTGCCAGCAGCTGGGCGGGAGTGGTAGATACGCAGTATTTT.

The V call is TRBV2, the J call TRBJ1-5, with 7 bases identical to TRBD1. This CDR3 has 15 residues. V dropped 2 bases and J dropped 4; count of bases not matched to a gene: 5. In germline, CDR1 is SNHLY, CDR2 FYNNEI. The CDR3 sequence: CASSERTGANQPQHF. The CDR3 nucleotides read TGTGCCAGCAGTGAAAGAACAGGGGCAAATCAGCCCCAGCATTTT.

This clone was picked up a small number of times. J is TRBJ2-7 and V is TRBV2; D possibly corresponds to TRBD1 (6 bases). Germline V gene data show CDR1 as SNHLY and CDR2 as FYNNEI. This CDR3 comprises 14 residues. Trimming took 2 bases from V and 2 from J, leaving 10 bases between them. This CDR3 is CASSEWDTPYEQYF. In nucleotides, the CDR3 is TGTGCCAGCAGTGAATGGGACACCCCCTACGAGCAGTACTTC.

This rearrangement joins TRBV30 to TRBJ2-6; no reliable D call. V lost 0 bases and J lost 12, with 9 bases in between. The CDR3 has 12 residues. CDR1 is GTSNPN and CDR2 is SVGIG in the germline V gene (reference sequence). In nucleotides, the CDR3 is TGTGCCTGGAGTGTAGCTTCTGGCGTCCTGACTTTC. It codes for CAWSVASGVLTF. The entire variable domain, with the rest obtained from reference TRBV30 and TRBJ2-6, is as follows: SQTIHQWPATLVQPVGSPLSLECTVEGTSNPNLYWYRQAAGRGLQLLFYSVGIGQISSEVPQNLSASRPQDRQFILSSKKLLLSDSGFYLCAWSVASGVLTFGAGSRLTVL.

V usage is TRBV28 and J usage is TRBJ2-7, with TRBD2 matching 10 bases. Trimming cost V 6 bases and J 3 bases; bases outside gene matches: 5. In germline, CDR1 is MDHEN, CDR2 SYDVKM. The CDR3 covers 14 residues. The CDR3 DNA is TGTGCCAGCAGCCCCAGCGGGAGGGACTACGAGCAGTACTTC. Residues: CASSPSGRDYEQYF.

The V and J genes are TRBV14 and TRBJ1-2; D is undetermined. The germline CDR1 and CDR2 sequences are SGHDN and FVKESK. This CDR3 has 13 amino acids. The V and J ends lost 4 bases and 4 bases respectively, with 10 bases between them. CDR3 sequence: CASSPSFSYGYTF. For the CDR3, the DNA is TGTGCCAGCAGCCCAAGTTTTTCCTATGGCTACACCTTC.

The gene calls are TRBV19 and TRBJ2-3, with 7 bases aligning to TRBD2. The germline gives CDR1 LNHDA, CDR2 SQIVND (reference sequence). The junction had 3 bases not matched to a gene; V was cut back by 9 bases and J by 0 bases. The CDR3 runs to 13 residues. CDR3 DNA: TGTGCCAGCCATAGCGGGAGCACAGATACGCAGTATTTT. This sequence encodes CASHSGSTDTQYF. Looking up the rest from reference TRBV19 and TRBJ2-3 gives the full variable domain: DGGITQSPKYLFRKEGQNVTLSCEQNLNHDAMYWYRQDPGQGLRLIYYSQIVNDFQKGDIAEGYSVSREKKESFPLTVTSAQKNPTAFYLCASHSGSTDTQYFGPGTRLTVL.

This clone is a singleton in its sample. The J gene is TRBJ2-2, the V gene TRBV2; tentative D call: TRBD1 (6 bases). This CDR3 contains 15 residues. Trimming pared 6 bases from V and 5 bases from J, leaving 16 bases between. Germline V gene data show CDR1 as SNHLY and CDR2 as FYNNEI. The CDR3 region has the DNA TGTGCCAGCAGAGGAACCGGGACAAATACCGGGGAGCTGTTTTTT. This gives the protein CASRGTGTNTGELFF. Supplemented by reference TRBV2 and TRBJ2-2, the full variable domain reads EPEVTQTPSHQVTQMGQEVILRCVPISNHLYFYWYRQILGQKVEFLVSFYNNEISEKSEIFDDQFSVERPDGSNFTLKIRSTKLEDSAMYFCASRGTGTNTGELFFGEGSRLTVL.